This is a list of T cell receptor beta chains from one sample in a study of T cell clonotyping in hematopoietic cell transplantation. Repertoires were generated with immunoSEQ multiplex PCR, while TCRdb's copy carries only in-frame clones and drops some. The repertoire holds about 70,000 clones, with 94% as singletons. Input material: peripheral blood mononuclear cells. Receptors were obtained from a man aged 45-65 years in good health. Some clones in this sample may be carry-over from other donors' samples. The conserved cysteine and the conserved F or W are not part of the CDR3 here.

CDR3,J,V
ASVREGTNTGELF,TRBJ2-2,TRBV6-1
ATQAGRGNEQY,TRBJ2-7,TRBV6-5
SAGQGGA,TRBJ1-4,TRBV20-1
AITGTANYGYT,TRBJ1-2,TRBV28
ASSPGQVSYEQY,TRBJ2-7,TRBV19
ASSLGGELSWDTEAF,TRBJ1-1,TRBV5-1
ALRGGGKLF,TRBJ1-4,TRBV30
ASRIGGQPNTEAF,TRBJ1-1,TRBV5-1
ATSRTASRNQPQH,TRBJ1-5,TRBV15
ASSVGASGPPYEQY,TRBJ2-7,TRBV9
ASSLGATGLLAGDTQY,TRBJ2-3,TRBV28
AISGQGGGETQY,TRBJ2-5,TRBV10-3
AISGGQSEQY,TRBJ2-7,TRBV10-3
ASSEAAGSHQPQH,TRBJ1-5,TRBV2
ASSTTRGGIMAQH,TRBJ1-5,TRBV28
ASSETGPYNEQF,TRBJ2-1,TRBV2
ASSSLGGGEANTEAF,TRBJ1-1,TRBV5-1
ASSVDGRSNYGYT,TRBJ1-2,TRBV9
ASSLRRGPETQY,TRBJ2-5,TRBV11-2
ASSIAIALQETQY,TRBJ2-5,TRBV7-9
ASSAQGLGYT,TRBJ1-2,TRBV9
ASSPALGNTIY,TRBJ1-3,TRBV5-1
ASSLTTGDGYT,TRBJ1-2,TRBV14
ASSQEGGYEQY,TRBJ2-7,TRBV4-1
ASSEAGATQETQY,TRBJ2-5,TRBV2
ASSPQYMNTEAF,TRBJ1-1,TRBV7-2
SVEQARWGNYGYT,TRBJ1-2,TRBV29-1
ASSPRSGETQY,TRBJ2-5,TRBV5-4
ASSEFAGLGETQY,TRBJ2-5,TRBV25-1
ASRRTAGGNQPQH,TRBJ1-5,TRBV28
ASSKEATRETQY,TRBJ2-5,TRBV28
ASSQRLAQETQY,TRBJ2-5,TRBV28
ASRAQGRIRNTIY,TRBJ1-3,TRBV19
ASTRGGGNYGYT,TRBJ1-2,TRBV2
ASSFQGGFTDTQY,TRBJ2-3,TRBV7-3
SVEPLRQGGLPYGYT,TRBJ1-2,TRBV29-1
ASSQDPGRYQPQH,TRBJ1-5,TRBV4-1
ASSLMVRGNGGEQY,TRBJ2-7,TRBV27
ASSKGQGDSHGYT,TRBJ1-2,TRBV4-1
ASRRDRNTGELF,TRBJ2-2,TRBV7-3
ASSLLGETAETQY,TRBJ2-5,TRBV5-4
ASSQEYSTYEQY,TRBJ2-7,TRBV4-3
ASSEEVVGTSGGDTQY,TRBJ2-3,TRBV4-2
ASSEVWGRNQPQH,TRBJ1-5,TRBV6-1
ASSLGASGSRTGELF,TRBJ2-2,TRBV11-2
AWSLGLDTEAF,TRBJ1-1,TRBV30
ATSRDFALGSDPGSLNEQF,TRBJ2-1,TRBV15
ASSLWTGGSYEQY,TRBJ2-7,TRBV7-9
ASSFVNRISYSYEQY,TRBJ2-7,TRBV7-8
ASSRAGGELF,TRBJ2-2,TRBV6-5
ASRDWYSGANVLT,TRBJ2-6,TRBV2
ASSTASTSVDTQY,TRBJ2-3,TRBV5-1
ASSVGPNTEAF,TRBJ1-1,TRBV6-4
ASSVGPAAF,TRBJ1-1,TRBV25-1
ASSPWGATQETQY,TRBJ2-5,TRBV7-9
ASRSGGEGNTIY,TRBJ1-3,TRBV5-1
ASSPGLTQETQY,TRBJ2-5,TRBV7-9